This T cell receptor beta chain comes out of a study of blood T cells in healthy people across ages. The use of a sample-barcoded 5' primer and a J-beta primer mix characterized a second PCR of about 7 to 12 cycles. TCRdb independently ran MiXCR on the 5' RACE reads; one entry per CDR3 protein. The data show 500,000 to 650,000 distinct CDR3 sequences, roughly a quarter seen once. This CDR3 region has 15 residues. Per germline, CDR1 MNHEY and CDR2 SVGEGT. Caucasian, healthy and from Russia, the donors were aged between 6 and 90. Investigators took roughly 9.5 milliliters of peripheral blood from every donor. The sample was also reused in another study, on T cells of mothers and their children. That source reports: All donors were healthy and Caucasian; they were a few mothers and their six children.

This TCR came from a boy aged 2 to 10 in good health. The material sequenced was blood. The chain is built from TRBV6-2 or TRBV6-3 and TRBJ2-7, with D tentatively TRBD2 (6 bases). The better agreement between TRBJ2-5 and the DNA end casts doubt on the J call. The CDR3 protein is CASSYTGRNQETQYF. The CDR3 DNA reads TGTGCCAGCAGTTACACCGGGAGAAACCAAGAGACCCAGTACTTC.